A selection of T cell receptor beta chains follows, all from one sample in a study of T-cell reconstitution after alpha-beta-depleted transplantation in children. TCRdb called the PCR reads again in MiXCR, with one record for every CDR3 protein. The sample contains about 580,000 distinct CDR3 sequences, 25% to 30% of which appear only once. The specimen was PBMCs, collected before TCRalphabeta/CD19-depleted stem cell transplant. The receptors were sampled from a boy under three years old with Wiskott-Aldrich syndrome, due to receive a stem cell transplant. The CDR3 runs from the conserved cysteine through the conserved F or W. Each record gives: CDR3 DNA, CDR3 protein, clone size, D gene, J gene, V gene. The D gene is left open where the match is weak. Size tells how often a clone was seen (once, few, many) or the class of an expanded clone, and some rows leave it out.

CDR3 DNA: TGCAGTGCTATGGGGAGCACAGATACGCAGTATTTT
CDR3 protein: CSAMGSTDTQYF
clone size: few
D gene: -
J gene: TRBJ2-3
V gene: TRBV20-1

CDR3 DNA: TGTGCCAGCAGCTATTCGGGAGCCCTTTTTTCGGGCACCGGGGAGCTGTTTTTT
CDR3 protein: CASSYSGALFSGTGELFF
clone size: few
D gene: -
J gene: TRBJ2-2
V gene: TRBV7-8

CDR3 DNA: TGCGCCAGCAGCCAGGCGGGGTTGCTTGGCTACACCTTC
CDR3 protein: CASSQAGLLGYTF
clone size: -
D gene: -
J gene: TRBJ1-2
V gene: TRBV5-1

CDR3 DNA: TGCGCCAGCAGCCTAAAAAGGGGAAGGGGAAACACCATATATTTT
CDR3 protein: CASSLKRGRGNTIYF
clone size: -
D gene: -
J gene: TRBJ1-3
V gene: TRBV5-1

CDR3 DNA: TGTGCCAGCAGTTTAGAACTACTAGGGCGGACCACAGCTACGCAGTATTTT
CDR3 protein: CASSLELLGRTTATQYF
clone size: few
D gene: -
J gene: TRBJ2-3
V gene: TRBV12-3/TRBV12-4

CDR3 DNA: TGCGCCAGCAGCCCCGGAATTAAAGACAATGAGCAGTTCTTC
CDR3 protein: CASSPGIKDNEQFF
clone size: -
D gene: -
J gene: TRBJ2-1
V gene: TRBV5-1

CDR3 DNA: TGCGCCAGCAGCTTCGCTAGCGCCAATGAGCAGTTCTTC
CDR3 protein: CASSFASANEQFF
clone size: few
D gene: -
J gene: TRBJ2-1
V gene: TRBV5-1

CDR3 DNA: TGTGCCAGCAGTGATGTACTGGGCAGTAATCAGCCCCAGCATTTT
CDR3 protein: CASSDVLGSNQPQHF
clone size: -
D gene: -
J gene: TRBJ1-5
V gene: TRBV2

CDR3 DNA: TGCGCCAGCAGCCGGGGCCGGACTAGCGCAGATACGCAGTATTTT
CDR3 protein: CASSRGRTSADTQYF
clone size: few
D gene: TRBD2
J gene: TRBJ2-3
V gene: TRBV5-1

CDR3 DNA: TGTGCCAGCAGTTCGATGGGATCTGGAAACACCATATATTTT
CDR3 protein: CASSSMGSGNTIYF
clone size: -
D gene: -
J gene: TRBJ1-3
V gene: TRBV12-3/TRBV12-4

CDR3 DNA: TGTGCCAGCAGTCCCGAGCCTCGATACGAGCAGTACTTC
CDR3 protein: CASSPEPRYEQYF
clone size: -
D gene: -
J gene: TRBJ2-7
V gene: TRBV12-3/TRBV12-4

CDR3 DNA: TGTGCCAGCTCACGAGCCCCGGGGCTCCAAGAGACCCAGTACTTC
CDR3 protein: CASSRAPGLQETQYF
clone size: -
D gene: -
J gene: TRBJ2-5
V gene: TRBV18

CDR3 DNA: TGCAGTGCTAGAGATGGGGAGGGGCAGGAAGCTTTCTTT
CDR3 protein: CSARDGEGQEAFF
clone size: -
D gene: -
J gene: TRBJ1-1
V gene: TRBV20-1

CDR3 DNA: TGTGCCAGCACCCGGGACAGGGGGGTCGGTGAGCAGTTCTTC
CDR3 protein: CASTRDRGVGEQFF
clone size: few
D gene: TRBD1
J gene: TRBJ2-1
V gene: TRBV27

CDR3 DNA: TGTGCCAGCAGCCGGGACAGGGTAGGCTCCTACAATGAGCAGTTCTTC
CDR3 protein: CASSRDRVGSYNEQFF
clone size: once
D gene: TRBD1
J gene: TRBJ2-1
V gene: TRBV11-2

CDR3 DNA: TGTGCCAGCAGCTTGGGGACAGGGGCATCCCATTACTACGAGCAGTACTTC
CDR3 protein: CASSLGTGASHYYEQYF
clone size: -
D gene: TRBD1
J gene: TRBJ2-7
V gene: TRBV7-8

CDR3 DNA: TGCGCCAGCAGCTGGACGCAAGATACGCAGTATTTT
CDR3 protein: CASSWTQDTQYF
clone size: few
D gene: -
J gene: TRBJ2-3
V gene: TRBV5-1

CDR3 DNA: TGCGCCAGCAGCTTGTTTGGGAGCGGTAACACCGGGGAGCTGTTTTTT
CDR3 protein: CASSLFGSGNTGELFF
clone size: few
D gene: -
J gene: TRBJ2-2
V gene: TRBV5-1

CDR3 DNA: TGCGCCAGCAGCTTGGAGGGTCCTAGGAACACCGGGGAGCTGTTTTTT
CDR3 protein: CASSLEGPRNTGELFF
clone size: few
D gene: -
J gene: TRBJ2-2
V gene: TRBV5-1

CDR3 DNA: TGTGCCAGCAGTTCCCGGACGCCCCTAGGTCGGGTTGAGCAGTTCTTC
CDR3 protein: CASSSRTPLGRVEQFF
clone size: -
D gene: -
J gene: TRBJ2-1
V gene: TRBV11-2

CDR3 DNA: TGTGCCAGCAACAACAGCGGGGGGAGGGATGAGACCCAGTACTTC
CDR3 protein: CASNNSGGRDETQYF
clone size: few
D gene: TRBD2
J gene: TRBJ2-5
V gene: TRBV9

CDR3 DNA: TGCAGTGTCGCGGGAGGGCCGGGTGAGCAGTTCTTC
CDR3 protein: CSVAGGPGEQFF
clone size: -
D gene: TRBD2
J gene: TRBJ2-1
V gene: TRBV20-1

CDR3 DNA: TGCAGTGCCACAGTTGACACCTCTGGGGCCAACGTCCTGACTTTC
CDR3 protein: CSATVDTSGANVLTF
clone size: -
D gene: -
J gene: TRBJ2-6
V gene: TRBV20-1

CDR3 DNA: TGCAGTGCTAGAGAGCGATCCAGGCGGGAGCCCGGGGAGCTGTTTTTT
CDR3 protein: CSARERSRREPGELFF
clone size: -
D gene: TRBD2
J gene: TRBJ2-2
V gene: TRBV20-1

CDR3 DNA: TGTGCCAGCAGTCGGACAGGGCTTGAAGGCTACACCTTC
CDR3 protein: CASSRTGLEGYTF
clone size: few
D gene: TRBD1
J gene: TRBJ1-2
V gene: TRBV27

CDR3 DNA: TGTGCCACCAGTGATTTCCCTAGCGGGAGGTCGAATGAGCAGTTCTTC
CDR3 protein: CATSDFPSGRSNEQFF
clone size: -
D gene: TRBD2
J gene: TRBJ2-1
V gene: TRBV24-1

CDR3 DNA: TGCGCCAGCAGCTTATCCGGTATGGACATTCAGTACTTC
CDR3 protein: CASSLSGMDIQYF
clone size: few
D gene: -
J gene: TRBJ2-4
V gene: TRBV5-1

CDR3 DNA: TGTGCCACCAGCGGGGACCGCTCCTACAATGAGCAGTTCTTC
CDR3 protein: CATSGDRSYNEQFF
clone size: -
D gene: -
J gene: TRBJ2-1
V gene: TRBV15

CDR3 DNA: TGCGCCAGCAGCTTGCGGCGCAGGGAGGTGATGAACACTGAAGCTTTCTTT
CDR3 protein: CASSLRRREVMNTEAFF
clone size: -
D gene: -
J gene: TRBJ1-1
V gene: TRBV5-1

CDR3 DNA: TGTGCCAGCAGCCAAGGGACAGAGCAGTTCTTC
CDR3 protein: CASSQGTEQFF
clone size: few
D gene: -
J gene: TRBJ2-1
V gene: TRBV3-1

CDR3 DNA: TGCGCCAGCAGCTTGGATTTTGGGGAGTCCGGGGCGACCCAGTACTTC
CDR3 protein: CASSLDFGESGATQYF
clone size: -
D gene: -
J gene: TRBJ2-5
V gene: TRBV5-1

CDR3 DNA: TGCGCCAGCAGCTTGAATCCTAGCGGTACGAACACCGGGGAGCTGTTTTTT
CDR3 protein: CASSLNPSGTNTGELFF
clone size: -
D gene: TRBD2
J gene: TRBJ2-2
V gene: TRBV5-1

CDR3 DNA: TGTGCCAGCAGCCCGCAAGCGGGAGAACCCAACAATGAGCAGTTCTTC
CDR3 protein: CASSPQAGEPNNEQFF
clone size: -
D gene: TRBD2
J gene: TRBJ2-1
V gene: TRBV12-3/TRBV12-4

CDR3 DNA: TGTGCCAGCTCACCACTTAGGGCTAGCGGTACCTCCTACAATGAGCAGTTCTTC
CDR3 protein: CASSPLRASGTSYNEQFF
clone size: -
D gene: TRBD2
J gene: TRBJ2-1
V gene: TRBV18

CDR3 DNA: TGTGCCAGCAGCTTAGGACAGGGGCCCAATCAGCCCCAGCATTTT
CDR3 protein: CASSLGQGPNQPQHF
clone size: few
D gene: TRBD1
J gene: TRBJ1-5
V gene: TRBV11-2

CDR3 DNA: TGTGCCAGCAGCCTCGTAGCGGGGAGCTCCTACAATGAGCAGTTCTTC
CDR3 protein: CASSLVAGSSYNEQFF
clone size: many
D gene: TRBD2
J gene: TRBJ2-1
V gene: TRBV7-2

CDR3 DNA: TGCGCCAGCAGCTTCCAGACAGGGGGGGTGGATACGCAGTATTTT
CDR3 protein: CASSFQTGGVDTQYF
clone size: few
D gene: TRBD1
J gene: TRBJ2-3
V gene: TRBV5-1

CDR3 DNA: TGTGCCAGCAGCAATGGACTAGCGGGAGAAAAGACCCAGTACTTC
CDR3 protein: CASSNGLAGEKTQYF
clone size: few
D gene: TRBD2
J gene: TRBJ2-5
V gene: TRBV7-7

CDR3 DNA: TGTGCCAGCAGTTTATGGACAGGGGCGGAACCCGGGGAGCTGTTTTTT
CDR3 protein: CASSLWTGAEPGELFF
clone size: few
D gene: TRBD1
J gene: TRBJ2-2
V gene: TRBV28

CDR3 DNA: TGTGCCAGCAGTACCCCAGGGGACAGGGGCCACTCAACTAATGAAAAACTGTTTTTT
CDR3 protein: CASSTPGDRGHSTNEKLFF
clone size: -
D gene: TRBD1
J gene: TRBJ1-4
V gene: TRBV2

CDR3 DNA: TGTGCCAGCAGTTACGCTAAGAGCTCTGGAAACACCATATATTTT
CDR3 protein: CASSYAKSSGNTIYF
clone size: -
D gene: -
J gene: TRBJ1-3
V gene: TRBV6-5

CDR3 DNA: TGCAGTGCTCCCCCCGGGAGCGGGAGAGTCAATGAGCAGTTCTTC
CDR3 protein: CSAPPGSGRVNEQFF
clone size: -
D gene: TRBD2
J gene: TRBJ2-1
V gene: TRBV20-1

CDR3 DNA: TGTGCCTGGCAAGGGAGAGGGTACGAGCAGTACTTC
CDR3 protein: CAWQGRGYEQYF
clone size: -
D gene: -
J gene: TRBJ2-7
V gene: TRBV30

CDR3 DNA: TGCAGTGCCCCCCGCGTAGCGGTTACAGATACGCAGTATTTT
CDR3 protein: CSAPRVAVTDTQYF
clone size: few
D gene: -
J gene: TRBJ2-3
V gene: TRBV20-1

CDR3 DNA: TGTGCCAGCAGTCCGCGGGGACAGGGCTACTATGGCTACACCTTC
CDR3 protein: CASSPRGQGYYGYTF
clone size: few
D gene: TRBD1
J gene: TRBJ1-2
V gene: TRBV12-3/TRBV12-4

CDR3 DNA: TGTGCCATCAGTGACCAGGTAAATAGCAATCAGCCCCAGCATTTT
CDR3 protein: CAISDQVNSNQPQHF
clone size: few
D gene: -
J gene: TRBJ1-5
V gene: TRBV10-3

CDR3 DNA: TGTGCCAGCAGTTTGTGGGGTGGGTACGAGCAGTACTTC
CDR3 protein: CASSLWGGYEQYF
clone size: -
D gene: -
J gene: TRBJ2-7
V gene: TRBV12-3/TRBV12-4

CDR3 DNA: TGTGTCAGCAGCCCTGAAATAGCGGGGCTCACAGATACGCAGTATTTT
CDR3 protein: CVSSPEIAGLTDTQYF
clone size: -
D gene: TRBD2
J gene: TRBJ2-3
V gene: TRBV7-6